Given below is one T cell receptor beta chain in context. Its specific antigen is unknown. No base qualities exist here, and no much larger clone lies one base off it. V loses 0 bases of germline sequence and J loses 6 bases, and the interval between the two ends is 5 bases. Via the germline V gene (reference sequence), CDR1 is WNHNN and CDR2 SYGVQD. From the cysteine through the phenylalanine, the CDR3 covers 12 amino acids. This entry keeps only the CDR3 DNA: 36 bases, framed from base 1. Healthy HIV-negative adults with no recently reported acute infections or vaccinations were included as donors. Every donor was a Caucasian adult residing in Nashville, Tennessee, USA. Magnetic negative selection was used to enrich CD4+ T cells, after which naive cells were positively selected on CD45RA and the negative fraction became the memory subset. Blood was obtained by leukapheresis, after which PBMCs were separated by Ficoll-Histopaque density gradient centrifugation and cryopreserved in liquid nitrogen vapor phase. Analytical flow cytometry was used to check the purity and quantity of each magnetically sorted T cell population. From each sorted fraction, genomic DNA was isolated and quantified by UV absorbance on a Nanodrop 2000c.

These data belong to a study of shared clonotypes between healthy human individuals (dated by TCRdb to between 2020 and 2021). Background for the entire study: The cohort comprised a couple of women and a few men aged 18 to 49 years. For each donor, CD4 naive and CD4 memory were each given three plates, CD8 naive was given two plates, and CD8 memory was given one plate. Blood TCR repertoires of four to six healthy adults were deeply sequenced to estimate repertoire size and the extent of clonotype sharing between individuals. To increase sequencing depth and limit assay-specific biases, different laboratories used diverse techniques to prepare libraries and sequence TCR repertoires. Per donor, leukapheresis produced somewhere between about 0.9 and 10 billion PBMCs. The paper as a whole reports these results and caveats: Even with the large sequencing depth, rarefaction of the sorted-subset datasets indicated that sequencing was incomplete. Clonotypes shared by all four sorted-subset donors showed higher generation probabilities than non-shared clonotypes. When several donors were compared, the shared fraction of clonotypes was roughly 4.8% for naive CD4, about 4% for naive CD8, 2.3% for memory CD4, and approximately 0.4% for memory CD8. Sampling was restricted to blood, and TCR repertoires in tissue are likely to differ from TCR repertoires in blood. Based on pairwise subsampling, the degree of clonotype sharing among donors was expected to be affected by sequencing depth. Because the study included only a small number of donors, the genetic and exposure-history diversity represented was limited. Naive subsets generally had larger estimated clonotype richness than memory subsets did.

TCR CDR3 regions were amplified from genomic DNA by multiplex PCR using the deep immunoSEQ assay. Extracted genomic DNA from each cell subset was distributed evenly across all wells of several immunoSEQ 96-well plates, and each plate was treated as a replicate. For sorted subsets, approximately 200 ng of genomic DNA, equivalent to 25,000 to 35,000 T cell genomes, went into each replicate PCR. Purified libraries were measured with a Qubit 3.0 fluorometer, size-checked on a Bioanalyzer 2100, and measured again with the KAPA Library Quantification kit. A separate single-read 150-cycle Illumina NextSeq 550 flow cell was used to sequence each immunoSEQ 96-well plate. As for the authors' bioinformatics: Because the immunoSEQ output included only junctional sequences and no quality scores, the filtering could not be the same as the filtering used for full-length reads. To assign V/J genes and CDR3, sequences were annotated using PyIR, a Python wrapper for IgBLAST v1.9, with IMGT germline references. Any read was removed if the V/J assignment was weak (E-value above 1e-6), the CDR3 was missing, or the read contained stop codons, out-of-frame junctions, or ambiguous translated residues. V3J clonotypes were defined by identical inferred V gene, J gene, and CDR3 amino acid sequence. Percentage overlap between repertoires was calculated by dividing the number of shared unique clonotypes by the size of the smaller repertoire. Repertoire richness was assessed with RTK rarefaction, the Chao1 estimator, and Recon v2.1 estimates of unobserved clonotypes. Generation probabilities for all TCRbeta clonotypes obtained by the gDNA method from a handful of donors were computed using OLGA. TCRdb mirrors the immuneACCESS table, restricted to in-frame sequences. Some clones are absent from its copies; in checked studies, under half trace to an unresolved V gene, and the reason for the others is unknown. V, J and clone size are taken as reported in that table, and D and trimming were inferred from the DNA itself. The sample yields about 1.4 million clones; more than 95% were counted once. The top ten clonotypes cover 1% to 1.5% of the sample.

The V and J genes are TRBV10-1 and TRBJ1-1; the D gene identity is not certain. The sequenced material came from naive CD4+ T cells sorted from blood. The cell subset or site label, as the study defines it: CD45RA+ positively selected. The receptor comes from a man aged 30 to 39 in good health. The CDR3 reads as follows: CASSESTPEAFF. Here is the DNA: TGCGCCAGCAGTGAGTCGACTCCTGAAGCTTTCTTT.